Listed below are T cell receptor beta chains from one sample, sequenced in a study of blood T cell repertoires in COVID-19. Some clones are missing from TCRdb's copy, which holds only in-frame ones; the method was immunoSEQ multiplex PCR. The profile shows about 44,000 clones, roughly 87% of them singletons. The sample comprised peripheral blood. The receptor source for this set is a woman older than 75 in a cohort sampled during active or convalescent COVID-19. The conserved cysteine and the conserved F or W are not part of the CDR3 here.

TRBV27 | 11 | ASSFTGGGGYT
TRBV24-1 | 11 | ATSDSTGVEAF
TRBV12-3/TRBV12-4 | 10 | ASSFENSPLH
TRBV11-3 | 12 | ASRRTGVTDTQY
TRBV7-2 | 12 | ASTRTGGLYEQY
TRBV7-8 | 14 | ASSSPRDIHNGEQY
TRBV5-1 | 13 | ASSTRQEGTDTQY
TRBV5-1 | 12 | ASSWTSGDYEQY
TRBV6-5 | 9 | ASSYRLVQF
TRBV7-9 | 12 | ASSRDIGNTEAF
TRBV19 | 12 | ASSTSGFGNTIY
TRBV7-3 | 15 | ASSLTAGPSYYNEQF
TRBV29-1 | 11 | SVLENSNQPQH
TRBV23-1 | 16 | ASSQRDGQDCSGNTIY
TRBV5-1 | 13 | ASSRGQPAGNTIY
TRBV7-9 | 15 | ASSYSIAGGTYNEQF
TRBV5-1 | 11 | ASSQGTDQPQH
TRBV9 | 12 | ASSRDSVSTEAF
TRBV6-2/TRBV6-3 | 14 | ASSYPTGGLNNEQF
TRBV9 | 12 | ASSGEGLTDTQY
TRBV29-1 | 11 | SVVKAGGETQY
TRBV27 | 12 | ASSRGSSYNEQF
TRBV19 | 14 | ASRGNLGYSNQPQH
TRBV27 | 13 | ASSFWGTPNEKLF
TRBV2 | 16 | ASSTKRLWGESSYEQY
TRBV6-2/TRBV6-3 | 14 | ASSYSGGHYVNEQF
TRBV7-8 | 13 | ASSLEVGATYEQY
TRBV10-1 | 11 | ASSAGPQETQY
TRBV18 | 13 | ASSPPTETNYGYT
TRBV5-6 | 12 | ASTLYGGGSPLH
TRBV30 | 12 | AWSVLGGGTEAF
TRBV11-3 | 14 | ASSLYQGRTNTEAF
TRBV11-2 | 12 | ASSLQGGGSPLH
TRBV5-8 | 15 | ASSLYVAGELTDTQY
TRBV7-6 | 13 | ASSLDQGSGNTIY
TRBV5-4 | 15 | ASRYDMAASSYNEQF
TRBV7-6 | 11 | ASSSGQGYGYT
TRBV19 | 14 | ASSIVPGVGAETQY
TRBV7-8 | 12 | ASSLDRGTDTQY
TRBV11-2 | 12 | ASSLEGGLTEAF
TRBV11-3 | 18 | ASSTRLAGGYFSSYNEQF
TRBV5-1 | 12 | ASSFGQGNTEAF
TRBV6-5 | 11 | AASESREDTQY
TRBV5-5 | 13 | ASRPESGLTGEQF
TRBV4-1 | 13 | ASSPSGQLNTEAF
TRBV12-3/TRBV12-4 | 8 | ASRREVNT
TRBV28 | 16 | ASSLPTGRGLRPDTQY
TRBV29-1 | 12 | SLRGGDSGTEAF
TRBV7-8 | 13 | ASSLVLGGNQPQH
TRBV20-1 | 12 | SASIGARNQPQH
TRBV29-1 | 10 | SARTGGHGYT
TRBV10-3 | 12 | AIRGQGRDEKLF
TRBV6-5 | 12 | ASRIGAGLNGYT
TRBV18 | 12 | ASSPPQRTQPQH
TRBV4-3 | 13 | ASSHSTGEGNEQF